Below, 10 T cell receptor beta chains from the same sample are listed, as sequenced in a study of T cell clonality in common variable immunodeficiency (dated by TCRdb to about 2015). The method behind the library was the immunoSEQ multiplex PCR assay. TCRdb limited this immuneACCESS table to in-frame rearrangements with V and J called. A share of clones is missing; checked studies link under half to unresolved V genes, and the rest is unexplained. With 30,000 or so clones recorded, this sample contains no clone counted only once. The top ten hold 3.8% of the sample. The sequencing sample was made of peripheral blood mononuclear cells. The receptors stem from a person aged 18-70 years in good health.

This clone was observed at least ten times. CDR3 sequence reads: CAWSQIGSGELFF. CDR3 bases read: TGTGCCTGGAGTCAAATCGGGTCCGGGGAG. This chain joins TRBV30 and TRBJ2-2, with no clear D. The sequenced fragment ends 3 residues before the CDR3 boundary, so the rest is inferred from the germline J gene. Trimming cost V 2 bases and J 6 bases, with 10 bases left between them. CDR3 size: 13 residues. CDR1 GTSNPN and CDR2 SVGIG come from the germline V gene (reference sequence).

This clone was seen at least ten times. Read coverage stops 3 residues before the CDR3 terminus; the germline J gene supplies the remainder. This sequence joins TRBV5-1 and TRBJ2-1, with D perhaps matching TRBD1 (5 bases). There are 15 residues in the CDR3. V was pared by 0 bases and J by 6 bases, with 13 bases between. Germline CDR1 is SGHRS and CDR2 is YFSETQ. The CDR3 loop is CASSLGGLLANEQFF. The sequenced CDR3 bases are TGCGCCAGCAGCTTGGGGGGCCTTTTGGCCAATGAG. The variable domain in full, completed from reference TRBV5-1 and TRBJ2-1, reads KAGVTQTPRYLIKTRGQQVTLSCSPISGHRSVSWYQQTPGQGLQFLFEYFSETQRNKGNFPGRFSGRQFSNSRSEMNVSTLELGDSALYLCASSLGGLLANEQFFGPGTRLTVL.

Ten or more counts support this clone. The sequenced fragment ends 3 residues before the CDR3 boundary, so the rest is inferred from the germline J gene. The chain recombines TRBV7-8 with TRBJ2-7, with TRBD1 matching over 11 bases. The CDR3 is made up of 14 amino acids. Germline V CDR1 and CDR2: SGHVS, FQNEAQ. After removal of 5 bases from V and 3 bases from J, the junction contained 3 bases not matched to a gene. Partial CDR3 DNA: TGTGCCAGCAGCCTGGGACAGGGGGGCTACGAG. It translates to CASSLGQGGYE. The full CDR3 protein is CASSLGQGGYEQYF.

There are many counts of this clone. Read coverage stops 3 residues before the CDR3 terminus; the germline J gene supplies the remainder. The chain employs TRBV20-1 and TRBJ2-3; the match to TRBD2 covers 8 bases. Germline-derived CDR1 and CDR2 are DFQATT and SNEGSKA (reference sequence). CDR3 length: 13 residues. The sequenced part of the CDR3 DNA is TGCAGTGCTAAACCGGGAGGGGAAGAGACG. This codes for CSAKPGGEET. The full-length CDR3 reads as CSAKPGGEETQYF.

This clone has ten or more counts. The sequenced fragment ends 3 residues before the CDR3 boundary, so the rest is inferred from the germline J gene. The rearrangement joins TRBV7-8 to TRBJ2-3, with D possibly being TRBD2 (6 bases). The CDR3 loop spans 16 amino acids. Trimming removed 3 bases at V and 0 bases at J, with 13 bases between. Germline V gives CDR1 SGHVS, CDR2 FQNEAQ. CDR3 DNA (partial): TGTGCCAGCAGCTTGGTGGCTAGCGCTAGCACAGATACG. Residues: CASSLVASASTDT. The full CDR3 protein is CASSLVASASTDTQYF.

This clone was found many times. Read data end 3 residues before the CDR3 end; the end is taken from the germline J gene. The chain couples TRBV20-1 to TRBJ2-5, with D possibly matching TRBD1 (5 bases). The CDR3 spans 11 residues. Germline V gene data show CDR1 as DFQATT and CDR2 as SNEGSKA (reference sequence). V gave up 8 bases and J gave up 1 base, with 8 bases separating them. The covered CDR3 bases are TGCAGTACCAGGGCCCAAGAGACC. Translated, it gives CSTRAQET. The CDR3 in full is CSTRAQETQYF.

The table lists this clone with many counts. The CDR3 end falls 3 residues outside the read, so it is completed with the germline J gene. This chain connects TRBV19 to TRBJ1-1; 12 bases are a match to TRBD1. The CDR3 runs to 14 residues. In germline, CDR1 is LNHDA, CDR2 SQIVND (reference sequence). V lost 6 bases, J lost 6 bases, and 5 bases stayed unmatched. The CDR3: CASRGQGAIPEAFF. The covered CDR3 bases are TGTGCCAGTAGGGGACAGGGGGCGATTCCTGAA.

Ten or more counts support this clone. The read gets to within 3 residues of the CDR3 end, and the germline J gene fills in the rest. V and J are TRBV7-6 and TRBJ1-4; TRBD1 matches at 9 bases. The CDR3 has 16 residues. The germline V gene encodes CDR1 SGHVS and CDR2 FNYEAQ. Losses at the gene ends were 2 bases for V and 7 bases for J; bases not matched to a gene: 8. CDR3 DNA, as far as it was read: TGTGCCAGCAGCTTAAGGGGCAGGGGACAGGGTGAAAAA. Its translation is CASSLRGRGQGEK. The whole CDR3 sequence is CASSLRGRGQGEKLFF.

This clone was observed many times. The CDR3 end lies 3 residues beyond the end of the read and is filled in from the germline J gene. This chain links TRBV11-2 with TRBJ1-2; TRBD1 is a possible D gene (6 bases). Between the trimmed V and J ends, which lost 5 bases and 0 bases, there was a span of 13 bases. The length of the CDR3 is 15 residues. In germline, CDR1 is SGHAT, CDR2 FQNNGV. The CDR3 loop is CASSPRQAANYGYTF. CDR3 bases read: TGTGCCAGCAGCCCTCGACAGGCGGCTAACTATGGC. Drawing the rest from reference TRBV11-2 and TRBJ1-2, the complete variable domain is EAGVAQSPRYKIIEKRQSVAFWCNPISGHATLYWYQQILGQGPKLLIQFQNNGVVDDSQLPKDRFSAERLKGVDSTLKIQPAKLEDSAVYLCASSPRQAANYGYTFGSGTRLTVV.

This clone has a count of ten or more. The read stops 3 residues short of the end of the CDR3; the missing end is completed from the germline J gene. The rearrangement joins TRBV5-6 to TRBJ2-5, with D possibly matching TRBD2 (5 bases). This CDR3 has 14 residues. CDR1 and CDR2 from the germline V gene are SGHDT and YYEEEE. Between the trimmed V and J ends, which lost 4 bases and 3 bases, there was a span of 13 bases. CDR3 DNA, as far as it was read: TGTGCCAGCAGCCCATTTACTAGGGAAGAGACC. The encoded protein is CASSPFTREET. In full, the CDR3 reads CASSPFTREETQYF.